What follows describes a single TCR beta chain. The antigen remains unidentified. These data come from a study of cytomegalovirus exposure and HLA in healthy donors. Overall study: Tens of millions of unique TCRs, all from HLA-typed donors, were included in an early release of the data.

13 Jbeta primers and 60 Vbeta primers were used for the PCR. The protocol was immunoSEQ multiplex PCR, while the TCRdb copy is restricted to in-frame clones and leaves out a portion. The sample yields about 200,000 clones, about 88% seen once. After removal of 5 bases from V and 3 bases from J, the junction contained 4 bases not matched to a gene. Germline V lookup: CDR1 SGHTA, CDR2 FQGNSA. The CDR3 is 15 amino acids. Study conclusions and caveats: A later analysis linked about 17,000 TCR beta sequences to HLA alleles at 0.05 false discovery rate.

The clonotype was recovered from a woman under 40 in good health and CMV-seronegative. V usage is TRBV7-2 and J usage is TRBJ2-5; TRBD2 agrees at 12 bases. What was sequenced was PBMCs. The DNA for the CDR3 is TGTGCCAGCAGCCGAAGGACTAGCGGGGAAGAGACCCAGTACTTC. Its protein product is CASSRRTSGEETQYF. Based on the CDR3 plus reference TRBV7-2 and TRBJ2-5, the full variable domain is GAGVSQSPSNKVTEKGKDVELRCDPISGHTALYWYRQSLGQGLEFLIYFQGNSAPDKSGLPSDRFSAERTGGSVSTLTIQRTQQEDSAVYLCASSRRTSGEETQYFGPGTRLLVL.